A selection of T cell receptor beta chains follows, all from one sample in a study of cytomegalovirus exposure and HLA in healthy donors. The data were produced by immunoSEQ multiplex PCR, yet TCRdb's version contains in-frame clones alone and is incomplete. The sample includes roughly 130,000 clones, 88% of them seen just once. Sequencing used PBMCs. Every receptor here comes from a man aged 30 to 45 in good health and CMV-seronegative. Each CDR3 is given with its conserved first and last residue. The D gene is left open where the match is weak. Rows give clone size only sometimes, using once, few, many, or a class for an expanded clone.

>-|-|TRBV4-1|TRBJ1-2
CASSQDLWEEANYGYTF
TGCGCCAGCAGCCAAGATCTCTGGGAGGAAGCTAACTATGGCTACACCTTC
>-|-|TRBV9|TRBJ1-5
CASSVAGDVGQPQHF
TGTGCCAGCAGCGTAGCAGGGGACGTTGGTCAGCCCCAGCATTTT
>TRBD1|-|TRBV9|TRBJ2-1
CASSSRLGQGAKNEQFF
TGTGCCAGCAGCTCACGACTTGGACAGGGGGCGAAGAATGAGCAGTTCTTC
>-|-|TRBV7-9|TRBJ2-1
CASSWGDSAGNEQFF
TGTGCCAGCAGCTGGGGGGACTCCGCTGGAAATGAGCAGTTCTTC
>TRBD2|once|TRBV5-6|TRBJ2-7
CASSFFMGLAGVYEQYF
TGTGCCAGCAGCTTTTTCATGGGACTAGCGGGAGTGTACGAGCAGTACTTC
>TRBD2|many|TRBV6-1|TRBJ2-5
CASIFGEAGGSTQYF
TGTGCCAGCATTTTCGGTGAGGCGGGAGGGTCGACCCAGTACTTC
>TRBD1|-|TRBV23-1|TRBJ1-5
CAINRDSRQPQHF
TGCGCCATCAACCGGGACAGCCGTCAGCCCCAGCATTTT
>-|-|TRBV11-2|TRBJ1-6
CASSLRQHYYNSPLHF
TGTGCCAGCAGCTTAAGACAGCATTATTATAATTCACCCCTCCACTTT
>-|-|TRBV5-1|TRBJ1-2
CASSLDLNRGYTF
TGCGCCAGCAGCTTGGATCTGAACCGGGGCTACACCTTC
>TRBD2|-|TRBV5-4|TRBJ2-5
CASSLVDPSGRGQETQYF
TGTGCCAGCAGCTTGGTTGATCCTAGCGGGAGAGGGCAAGAGACCCAGTACTTC
>TRBD1|-|TRBV6-1|TRBJ2-1
CASKNDRGRANEQFF
TGTGCCAGCAAGAATGACAGGGGGCGCGCCAATGAGCAGTTCTTC
>TRBD1|few|TRBV7-2|TRBJ1-1
CASRAGTGSTEAFF
TGTGCCAGCAGGGCAGGGACAGGGAGTACTGAAGCTTTCTTT
>-|-|TRBV5-1|TRBJ2-6
CASSLTDSGANVLTF
TGCGCCAGCAGCTTGACAGACTCTGGGGCCAACGTCCTGACTTTC
>TRBD1|few|TRBV7-7|TRBJ2-7
CASSFDRDSYEQYF
TGTGCCAGCAGCTTCGACAGGGATTCCTACGAGCAGTACTTC
>-|-|TRBV27|TRBJ1-2
CASSTGNGGYTF
TGTGCCAGCAGTACAGGGAATGGAGGCTACACCTTC
>-|-|TRBV19|TRBJ1-3
CASNLTPGSGNTIYF
TGTGCCAGTAATTTAACTCCGGGATCTGGAAACACCATATATTTT
>-|-|TRBV19|TRBJ1-5
CASIDRQTTWGPQHF
TGTGCCAGTATCGACAGACAGACAACTTGGGGGCCCCAGCATTTT
>-|-|TRBV19|TRBJ2-1
CASSAGNYNEQFF
TGTGCCAGTAGTGCGGGGAATTACAATGAGCAGTTCTTC
>TRBD2|-|TRBV10-2|TRBJ2-1
CASETSGYNEQFF
TGCGCCAGCGAGACTAGCGGCTACAATGAGCAGTTCTTC
>-|-|TRBV27|TRBJ1-1
CASSLSGWDTEAFF
TGTGCCAGCAGTTTGTCAGGGTGGGACACTGAAGCTTTCTTT
>TRBD1|-|TRBV4-1|TRBJ1-5
CASSQGTGSNQPQHF
TGCGCCAGCAGTCAAGGGACAGGGAGCAATCAGCCCCAGCATTTT
>-|-|TRBV7-9|TRBJ2-3
CASSYQSEPQYF
TGTGCCAGCAGCTATCAGTCTGAACCGCAGTATTTT
>TRBD2|-|TRBV10-3|TRBJ2-3
CATGTSPDTQYF
TGTGCCACCGGGACTAGCCCAGATACGCAGTATTTT
>TRBD2|-|TRBV2|TRBJ2-7
CASSQPSGSDYDEQYF
TGTGCCAGCAGTCAGCCTAGCGGGAGCGATTATGACGAGCAGTACTTC
>-|-|TRBV5-6|TRBJ1-1
CASSDAGGTEAFF
TGTGCCAGCAGCGACGCCGGGGGCACTGAAGCTTTCTTT
>-|-|TRBV4-1|TRBJ1-1
CASSQAWTDLNTEAFF
TGCGCCAGCAGCCAAGCCTGGACGGACTTGAACACTGAAGCTTTCTTT
>TRBD2|-|TRBV7-2|TRBJ2-7
CASSGGAGGEQYF
TGTGCCAGCAGCGGGGGGGCGGGAGGCGAGCAGTACTTC
>-|-|TRBV7-2|TRBJ2-1
CASSFTGSNEQFF
TGTGCCAGCAGCTTTACCGGGAGCAATGAGCAGTTCTTC
>-|-|TRBV20-1|TRBJ1-2
CSARASGVGPF
TGCAGTGCTAGGGCCTCGGGAGTAGGGCCCTTC